The clone carrying this T cell receptor beta chain has only a few counts. These data are taken from a study of cytomegalovirus exposure and HLA in healthy donors. The repertoire was sequenced with immunoSEQ multiplex PCR; TCRdb's copy has only in-frame clones and lacks some. The repertoire holds roughly 150,000 clones, less than 90% seen once, with about 2.2% in the top ten. Source material: PBMCs. The source is a woman under 30 in good health and CMV-seronegative.

CDR3 sequence: CASSQGWSGNQPQHF. In nucleotides, the CDR3 is TGCGCCAGCAGCCAAGGATGGTCGGGCAATCAGCCCCAGCATTTT. The chain is built from TRBV4-1 and TRBJ1-5; D is uncertain. Germline lookup yields CDR1 MGHRA and CDR2 YSYEKL. The length of the CDR3 is 15 residues. V gave up 1 base and J gave up 2 bases, with 9 bases separating them.